This is a list of T cell receptor beta chains from one sample in a study of OX40 agonist ivuxolimab in advanced cancers. Method: immunoSEQ multiplex PCR; TCRdb's copy keeps in-frame clones and lacks some. Of 8,000 to 10,000 clones in the sample, roughly 67% are singletons; the top ten hold roughly 24%. The starting material was CD4+ or CD8+ T cells sorted from blood, obtained in a trial of the OX40 agonist ivuxolimab. The receptors originated from an adult with an advanced solid tumor such as melanoma, head and neck, liver or kidney cancer. The CDR3 runs from the conserved cysteine through the conserved F or W. D genes are given only for firm matches. The size of a clone is reported for some rows only, either as once, few or many, or as a class for expanded clones.

v_call	clone_size	j_call	d_call	cdr3_nt	cdr3_aa
TRBV4-3	NA	TRBJ2-1	TRBD2	TGCGCCAGCAGCCAGGGGTTAGCGGGGGTCGAGCAGTTCTTC	CASSQGLAGVEQFF
TRBV29-1	NA	TRBJ1-2	NA	TGCAGCGTTGAACTATCGAGTGGATATGGCTACACCTTC	CSVELSSGYGYTF
TRBV7-2	NA	TRBJ2-5	NA	TGTGCCAGCAGCTCAGAACCTAGCTTAGCGCAAGAGACCCAGTACTTC	CASSSEPSLAQETQYF
TRBV2	NA	TRBJ2-4	TRBD1	TGTGCCAGCAGTGAGGGACAGGGGTTAGCCAAAAACATTCAGTACTTC	CASSEGQGLAKNIQYF
TRBV6-6	few	TRBJ2-1	NA	TGTGCCAGCAGTTACGGGGAGTACAATGAGCAGTTCTTC	CASSYGEYNEQFF
TRBV6-6	once	TRBJ1-2	TRBD1	TGTGCCAGCAGTTACGAGGGACAGCACTATGGCTACACCTTC	CASSYEGQHYGYTF
TRBV15	NA	TRBJ1-4	NA	TGTGCCACCAGCAGCCACAGGGATCGTGGCGAAAAACTGTTTTTT	CATSSHRDRGEKLFF
TRBV30	NA	TRBJ2-2	TRBD2	TGTGCCTGGAGTGTACTAGCGGGAGACACCGGGGAGCTGTTTTTT	CAWSVLAGDTGELFF
TRBV30	NA	TRBJ1-1	NA	TGTGCCTGGAGTGTAAGAGAGAACACTGAAGCTTTCTTT	CAWSVRENTEAFF
TRBV9	NA	TRBJ1-1	NA	TGTGCCAGCAGCGTAGCTTACAGGAACACTGAAGCTTTCTTT	CASSVAYRNTEAFF
TRBV13	NA	TRBJ1-1	NA	TGTGCCAGCAGCCCATACAGGAGTGAAGCTTTCTTT	CASSPYRSEAFF
TRBV7-6	NA	TRBJ2-3	TRBD1	TGTGCCAGCAGGACAGGGGTGGGAGATACGCAGTATTTT	CASRTGVGDTQYF
TRBV5-6	NA	TRBJ1-6	NA	TGTGCCAGCAGCTTGGTCAGGGATTCGGATTCACCCCTCCACTTT	CASSLVRDSDSPLHF
TRBV6-1	few	TRBJ1-4	NA	TGTGCCAGCAGTGGTGAGACAGCTAATGAAAAACTGTTTTTT	CASSGETANEKLFF
TRBV5-5	NA	TRBJ2-7	NA	TGTGCCAGCAGCTTGGCGGCAGCCGATTACGAGCAGTACTTC	CASSLAAADYEQYF
TRBV9	few	TRBJ2-1	NA	TGTGCCAGCAGCAAAGACAGTTACAATGAGCAGTTCTTC	CASSKDSYNEQFF
TRBV27	NA	TRBJ1-6	NA	TGTGCCAGCAGACCTTATAATTCACCCCTCCACTTT	CASRPYNSPLHF
TRBV7-6	NA	TRBJ2-7	NA	TGTGCCAGCAGCTTAGACGCCAGCGGAGCCTACGAGCAGTACTTC	CASSLDASGAYEQYF
TRBV5-5	NA	TRBJ1-1	NA	TGTGCCAGCAGCATTACAGCTGAAGCTTTCTTT	CASSITAEAFF
TRBV4-1	few	TRBJ2-7	TRBD2	TGCGCCAGCAGTCGCGCGACTAGCGGGGCCTACGAGCAGTACTTC	CASSRATSGAYEQYF
TRBV5-1	NA	TRBJ2-7	TRBD1	TGCGCCAGCAGCTCCCCGGGACAGTGGACCTACGAGCAGTACTTC	CASSSPGQWTYEQYF
TRBV6-6	NA	TRBJ2-2	TRBD2	TGTGCCAGCAGTTACTCTGGGGGGGACACCGGGGAGCTGTTTTTT	CASSYSGGDTGELFF
TRBV30	NA	TRBJ1-3	NA	TGTGCCTGGAGTGTACTAGGGCAAGGAAACACCATATATTTT	CAWSVLGQGNTIYF
TRBV19	NA	TRBJ2-7	NA	TGTGCCAGTAGTCCAGCATGGGAGTCCTACGAGCAGTACTTC	CASSPAWESYEQYF
TRBV28	NA	TRBJ1-4	TRBD1	TGTGCCAGCAGTTCCCCGGGACAGGGGACTGAAAAACTGTTTTTT	CASSSPGQGTEKLFF
TRBV9	NA	TRBJ1-3	NA	TGTGCCAGCAGCGTAGCATACAGGGCCACAGGAAACACCATATATTTT	CASSVAYRATGNTIYF
TRBV7-8	once	TRBJ2-6	NA	TGTGCCAGCAGCGTAAGGATGTACCCACAAAGTCGGGCCAACGTCCTGACTTTC	CASSVRMYPQSRANVLTF
TRBV10-3	once	TRBJ1-1	NA	TGTGCCATCAGGGACGGGACCCCCGGGACTGAAGCTTTCTTT	CAIRDGTPGTEAFF
TRBV29-1	NA	TRBJ2-1	NA	TGCAGCGTTGAGGGGTTTGTGGGTGCGGGTTACAATGAGCAGTTCTTC	CSVEGFVGAGYNEQFF
TRBV27	NA	TRBJ2-1	TRBD2	TGTGCCAGCAGTTTAGCGGGGGGTGACTACAATGAGCAGTTCTTC	CASSLAGGDYNEQFF
TRBV27	NA	TRBJ2-7	TRBD2	TGTGCCAGCAGTTTCGGCGGGGGAATGGGCGAGCAGTACTTC	CASSFGGGMGEQYF
TRBV27	once	TRBJ2-7	NA	TGTGCCAGCAGTCCGGGTCTAGACTCCTACGAGCAGTACTTC	CASSPGLDSYEQYF
TRBV7-9	NA	TRBJ2-3	TRBD1	TGTGCCAGCAGCAGCCGGGACAGGGAGAGTACAGATACGCAGTATTTT	CASSSRDRESTDTQYF
TRBV18	once	TRBJ1-5	NA	TGTGCCAGCTCACCGGGGCCTGGTAATCAGCCCCAGCATTTT	CASSPGPGNQPQHF
TRBV4-2	few	TRBJ1-3	TRBD1	TGTGCCAGCAGCCAAGAAGACAGGGCGGCTGGAAACACCATATATTTT	CASSQEDRAAGNTIYF
TRBV7-9	NA	TRBJ2-5	NA	TGTGCCAGCGCAGAACGCTTAGGGGAGACCCAGTACTTC	CASAERLGETQYF
TRBV5-6	few	TRBJ2-7	TRBD1	TGTGCCAGCAGCGAATGGACAGGGGGCGAGCAGTACTTC	CASSEWTGGEQYF
TRBV13	NA	TRBJ2-7	TRBD2	TGTGCCAGCAGCGCCCGGGAGGACTACGAGCAGTACTTC	CASSAREDYEQYF
TRBV4-1	NA	TRBJ1-1	NA	TGCGCCAGCAGCCAAGGGGGGTCTGAAGCTTTCTTT	CASSQGGSEAFF
TRBV4-2	NA	TRBJ1-1	NA	TGTGCCAGCAGCCGGAAGGGGAACACTGAAGCTTTCTTT	CASSRKGNTEAFF
TRBV27	once	TRBJ2-7	TRBD2	TGTGCCAGCAGCTCCACTAGCGACGAGCAGTACTTC	CASSSTSDEQYF
TRBV19	NA	TRBJ2-1	NA	TGTGCCAGCGGGACCCTTACTTACAATGAGCAGTTCTTC	CASGTLTYNEQFF
TRBV28	NA	TRBJ2-7	TRBD1	TGTGCCAGCAGCTCTCCGGGACAGGGTAACGAGCAGTACTTC	CASSSPGQGNEQYF